The 26 T cell receptor beta chains listed next were all sequenced from one sample in a study of blood T cell repertoires in COVID-19. Clones were sequenced by immunoSEQ multiplex PCR, and TCRdb holds only the in-frame ones, with some missing. The sample records 65,000 to 100,000 clones, around nine tenths being singletons. The specimen sequenced was peripheral blood. Every receptor here comes from a woman aged 80 or older with acute or convalescent COVID-19.

The chain links TRBV27 to TRBJ2-3; no firm D call. The CDR3 length is 13 residues. Germline values: CDR1 MNHEY, CDR2 SMNVEV (reference sequence). Trimming removed 5 bases from V and 6 bases from J, with 12 bases in between. CDR3 DNA: TGTGCCAGCAGTGCGCCCCTATCGGATACGCAGTATTTT. This encodes CASSAPLSDTQYF.

The chain carries TRBV27 and TRBJ1-2; D perhaps matches TRBD1 (5 bases). This CDR3 has 17 residues. Germline assignment: CDR1 MNHEY and CDR2 SMNVEV (reference sequence). V was pared by 6 bases and J by 3 bases, with 23 bases between. As DNA, the CDR3 is TGTGCCAGCAGCCCCATGCGGGGGTTTTTGTCTGACTATGGCTACACCTTC. Translated, it gives CASSPMRGFLSDYGYTF.

The rearrangement joins TRBV19 to TRBJ2-5; 7 nucleotides match TRBD1. The germline CDR1 and CDR2 sequences are LNHDA and SQIVND (reference sequence). J lost 5 bases, V lost 4 bases, and 13 bases had no gene match. The CDR3 consists of 16 residues. The CDR3 protein is CASSTFTGVVAETQYF. CDR3 bases: TGTGCCAGTAGTACCTTTACAGGGGTAGTTGCGGAGACCCAGTACTTC.

This sequence joins TRBV19 and TRBJ1-1; 7 nucleotides agree with TRBD1. The junction had 5 bases not matched to a gene; V was cut back by 6 bases and J by 1 base. Germline-derived CDR1 and CDR2 are LNHDA and SQIVND (reference sequence). The length of the CDR3 is 14 residues. The CDR3 reads CASRTDRSNTEAFF. DNA of the CDR3: TGTGCCAGTAGGACGGACAGGTCGAACACTGAAGCTTTCTTT. The complete variable domain, with remaining parts taken from reference TRBV19 and TRBJ1-1, reads DGGITQSPKYLFRKEGQNVTLSCEQNLNHDAMYWYRQDPGQGLRLIYYSQIVNDFQKGDIAEGYSVSREKKESFPLTVTSAQKNPTAFYLCASRTDRSNTEAFFGQGTRLTVV.

The chain combines TRBV19 with TRBJ1-1; 7 bases match TRBD1. Germline V lookup: CDR1 LNHDA, CDR2 SQIVND (reference sequence). The CDR3 covers 15 residues. With V trimmed by 4 bases and J by 3 bases, 8 bases remained unmatched. The CDR3 protein is CASSTGGSWDTEAFF. The DNA for the CDR3 is TGTGCCAGTAGTACAGGGGGGTCCTGGGACACTGAAGCTTTCTTT.

The rearrangement links TRBV29-1 to TRBJ2-1, with D uncertain. Trimming removed 1 base from V and 8 bases from J, with 3 bases in between. The germline V gene has CDR1 SQVTM and CDR2 ANQGSEA. The CDR3 runs 10 residues. The DNA for the CDR3 is TGCAGCGTTGAAGCGGATGAGCAGTTCTTC. It is translated as CSVEADEQFF.

The chain couples TRBV5-1 to TRBJ2-3, with 10 bases fitting TRBD2. Germline-derived CDR1 and CDR2 are SGHRS and YFSETQ. The CDR3 covers 15 residues. With 1 base clipped from V and 2 bases from J, the junction kept 1 base outside the gene matches. The CDR3 is CASSLLAGDTDTQYF. In DNA, the CDR3 is TGCGCCAGCAGCTTGCTAGCGGGGGACACAGATACGCAGTATTTT.

The V and J genes are TRBV5-4 and TRBJ2-5, with TRBD2 matching 13 bases. The junction had 4 bases not matched to a gene; V was cut back by 4 bases and J by 13 bases. The length of the CDR3 is 12 residues. Germline CDR1 is SGHNT and CDR2 is YYREEE (reference sequence). The CDR3 sequence: CASSGTSGDRYF. The CDR3 DNA reads TGTGCCAGCAGCGGGACTAGCGGGGACCGGTACTTC.

The chain uses TRBV28 and TRBJ2-1; 8 bases agree with TRBD1. This CDR3 spans 22 amino acids. V lost 2 bases to trimming and J lost 0 bases; unmatched junction nucleotides: 21. The germline CDR1 and CDR2 sequences are MDHEN and SYDVKM. CDR3: CASSLRQGARDEIKSSYNEQFF. The CDR3 coding sequence is TGTGCCAGCAGTTTAAGGCAGGGGGCCCGAGACGAGATTAAAAGCTCCTACAATGAGCAGTTCTTC.

V gene TRBV29-1 combines with J gene TRBJ2-7, with 9 positions matching TRBD1. This CDR3 is 13 amino acids long. The V and J ends lost 3 bases and 2 bases, in that order; junction bases with no gene match: 2. Germline assignment: CDR1 SQVTM and CDR2 ANQGSEA. DNA for the CDR3: TGCAGCGTTGAGGGGACAGGGACCTACGAGCAGTACTTC. Encoded protein: CSVEGTGTYEQYF.

V and J are TRBV7-9 and TRBJ2-3; a weak D match, TRBD2 (6 bases). The CDR3 is made up of 16 amino acids. Germline loops: CDR1 SEHNR, CDR2 FQNEAQ (reference sequence). V gave up 7 bases and J gave up 6 bases, with 23 bases separating them. This CDR3 is CASIRDSAREVDTQYF. The CDR3 nucleotides are TGTGCCAGCATCCGGGACTCAGCGCGGGAAGTTGATACGCAGTATTTT.

This sequence joins TRBV3-1 (or the pseudogene TRBV3-2) and TRBJ2-1; D might be TRBD2 (6 bases). The CDR3 spans 16 residues. V was clipped by 4 bases and J by 0 bases, with 13 bases between them. Germline V gene lookup returns CDR1 LGHDT and CDR2 YNNKEL (reference sequence). This CDR3 is CASSPTRGNSYNEQFF. The CDR3, as DNA: TGTGCCAGCAGCCCAACTCGGGGGAACTCCTACAATGAGCAGTTCTTC.

This clone has just a few counts. The gene calls are TRBV11-3 and TRBJ1-5; TRBD1 agrees at 10 bases. Germline V gives CDR1 SGHNT, CDR2 YENEEA. This CDR3 region has 15 residues. The J segment lost 6 bases and the V segment lost 2 bases, leaving 4 bases of the junction unmatched. CDR3 coding DNA: TGTGCCAGCAGCTTAAGCCGGGACAGGGGTCAGCCCCAGCATTTT. The encoded protein is CASSLSRDRGQPQHF.

A note on this clone: A junction boundary mismatches the germline segment, possibly from a read error. This chain connects TRBV6-4 to TRBJ2-2; D is undetermined. Per the germline V gene, CDR1 is MRHNA and CDR2 is SNTAGT. The length of the CDR3 is 13 residues. CDR3 loop: CASSDLATGELFF. CDR3 nucleotides: TGTGCCAGCAGCGACTTGGCCACCGGGGAGCTGTTTTTT.

This clone appeared a few times. The chain employs TRBV4-1 and TRBJ1-2; 9 nucleotides align to TRBD1. The V segment lost 1 base and the J segment 5 bases; nucleotides outside the gene matches: 2. Germline loops: CDR1 MGHRA, CDR2 YSYEKL. The CDR3 consists of 14 residues. The CDR3 DNA is TGCGCCAGCAGCCAAGGACAGGGGGTGTATGGCTACACCTTC. Protein product: CASSQGQGVYGYTF.

This clone is a singleton in its sample. The chain carries TRBV19 and TRBJ1-2; D perhaps matches TRBD1 (6 bases). Germline V gives CDR1 LNHDA, CDR2 SQIVND (reference sequence). V shed 3 bases and J shed 4 bases, with 15 bases lying between them. CDR3 length equals 15 residues. The CDR3 DNA reads as TGTGCCAGTAGTATCGGGGACACTAAGGTCTATGGCTACACCTTC. Protein: CASSIGDTKVYGYTF.

The V and J genes are TRBV5-1 and TRBJ2-1; D not resolved. The germline V gene has CDR1 SGHRS and CDR2 YFSETQ. V was trimmed by 0 bases and J by 14 bases, leaving 21 bases between them. The CDR3 contains 15 residues. In DNA form, the CDR3 reads TGCGCCAGCAGCTTGGAACCAGCAGAATCCTTAGAGGAGTTCTTC. Protein sequence: CASSLEPAESLEEFF. Variable domain in full (rest from reference TRBV5-1 and TRBJ2-1): KAGVTQTPRYLIKTRGQQVTLSCSPISGHRSVSWYQQTPGQGLQFLFEYFSETQRNKGNFPGRFSGRQFSNSRSEMNVSTLELGDSALYLCASSLEPAESLEEFFGPGTRLTVL.

CDR3 amino acids: CASSLGEGRNSPLHF. As DNA, the CDR3 is TGTGCCAGCAGCTTAGGTGAAGGGAGGAATTCACCCCTCCACTTT. The J gene is TRBJ1-6, the V gene TRBV11-2; D gene unclear. The germline V and J ends were trimmed by 1 base and 7 bases, with 11 bases remaining between them. Germline V gene sequence: CDR1 SGHAT, CDR2 FQNNGV. This CDR3 contains 15 residues.

This rearrangement joins TRBV7-9 to TRBJ1-6, with D perhaps TRBD1 (5 bases). This CDR3 spans 14 amino acids. In germline, CDR1 is SEHNR, CDR2 FQNEAQ (reference sequence). With 5 bases removed from V and 8 bases from J, the gap between germline ends came to 13 bases. This CDR3 is CASSPAGVDSPLHF. For the CDR3, the DNA is TGTGCCAGCAGCCCAGCGGGGGTTGATTCACCCCTCCACTTT.

V gene TRBV27 combines with J gene TRBJ2-5; D is possibly TRBD1 (6 bases). This CDR3 is 17 amino acids long. V lost 2 bases and J 4 bases, leaving 20 bases between the germline ends. The germline gives CDR1 MNHEY, CDR2 SMNVEV (reference sequence). CDR3 DNA sequence: TGTGCCAGCAGTTTAGGGGGCCGGGCAGGGAGTCGAGAGACCCAGTACTTC. It codes for CASSLGGRAGSRETQYF.

This clone was picked up a small number of times. V gene TRBV2 combines with J gene TRBJ2-7, with D perhaps TRBD1 (6 bases). V was cut by 6 bases and J by 2 bases, with 11 bases left in between. The germline V gene has CDR1 SNHLY and CDR2 FYNNEI. The CDR3 runs 13 residues. The CDR3 DNA sequence: TGTGCCAGCAGCAGGGGCAGAACCTACGAGCAGTACTTC. Encoded protein: CASSRGRTYEQYF.

The chain employs TRBV19 and TRBJ1-2; 11 bases align to TRBD1. This CDR3 has 15 amino acids. J was trimmed by 4 bases and V by 4 bases; bases with no gene match: 5. The germline V gene encodes CDR1 LNHDA and CDR2 SQIVND (reference sequence). CDR3: CASSSGQGAFYGYTF. As DNA, the CDR3 is TGTGCCAGTAGTAGTGGACAGGGGGCGTTCTATGGCTACACCTTC. Using reference TRBV19 and TRBJ1-2 for the parts outside the CDR3, the full variable domain is DGGITQSPKYLFRKEGQNVTLSCEQNLNHDAMYWYRQDPGQGLRLIYYSQIVNDFQKGDIAEGYSVSREKKESFPLTVTSAQKNPTAFYLCASSSGQGAFYGYTFGSGTRLTVV.

V usage is TRBV7-9 and J usage is TRBJ2-5, with 9 bases matching TRBD2. The V segment lost 5 bases and the J segment 5 bases; nucleotides outside the gene matches: 15. Germline loops: CDR1 SEHNR, CDR2 FQNEAQ (reference sequence). This CDR3 has 17 residues. CDR3 residues: CASSQLGGLAGSETQYF. The CDR3 DNA reads TGTGCCAGCAGCCAACTAGGAGGGCTAGCGGGATCGGAGACCCAGTACTTC. Based on the CDR3 plus reference TRBV7-9 and TRBJ2-5, the full variable domain is DTGVSQNPRHKITKRGQNVTFRCDPISEHNRLYWYRQTLGQGPEFLTYFQNEAQLEKSRLLSDRFSAERPKGSFSTLEIQRTEQGDSAMYLCASSQLGGLAGSETQYFGPGTRLLVL.

The chain employs TRBV30 and TRBJ1-1, with TRBD1 as a possible D gene (5 bases). Germline CDR1 GTSNPN, CDR2 SVGIG (reference sequence). The CDR3 is 14 amino acids. Trimming stripped 1 base from V and 3 bases from J, with 12 bases between. CDR3 nucleotides: TGTGCCTGGAGTGATTTTGGGGGGGACACTGAAGCTTTCTTT. Translated: CAWSDFGGDTEAFF.

The rearrangement joins TRBV7-6 to TRBJ1-6; no clear D gene. V lost 2 bases and J 5 bases, leaving 4 bases between the germline ends. The CDR3 totals 13 residues. Germline V gene data show CDR1 as SGHVS and CDR2 as FNYEAQ. For the CDR3, the DNA is TGTGCCAGCAGCTTACAAAATAATTCACCCCTCCACTTT. Its protein product is CASSLQNNSPLHF. Drawing the rest from reference TRBV7-6 and TRBJ1-6, the complete variable domain is GAGVSQSPRYKVTKRGQDVALRCDPISGHVSLYWYRQALGQGPEFLTYFNYEAQQDKSGLPNDRFSAERPEGSISTLTIQRTEQRDSAMYRCASSLQNNSPLHFGNGTRLTVT.

The gene calls are TRBV7-3 and TRBJ2-3; 7 bases match TRBD2. In germline, CDR1 is SGHTA, CDR2 FQGTGA. Trimming at V came to 5 bases and at J to 1 base, leaving 6 bases not matched to a gene. CDR3 length: 15 amino acids. The CDR3: CASSNGGLGTDTQYF. CDR3 nucleotides: TGTGCCAGCAGCAACGGGGGGTTGGGCACAGATACGCAGTATTTT.